Following are 18 T cell receptor beta chains from one sample sequenced in a study of blood T cell repertoires in COVID-19. The table came from immunoSEQ multiplex PCR; TCRdb's copy has only in-frame clones and leaves some out. The sample consists of approximately 130,000 clones, around two thirds of them appearing once. The sample taken for sequencing was peripheral blood. These receptors were collected from a woman in her seventies with acute or convalescent COVID-19.

The V call is TRBV19, the J call TRBJ2-1, with D perhaps matching TRBD2 (5 bases). V was clipped by 1 base and J by 2 bases, with 6 bases between them. CDR3 length equals 14 residues. Germline loops: CDR1 LNHDA, CDR2 SQIVND (reference sequence). As DNA, the CDR3 is TGTGCCAGTAGTATAGGGACTGCCTACAATGAGCAGTTCTTC. Amino acids: CASSIGTAYNEQFF.

This CDR3 is CASTTTGGNEKLFF. CDR3 sequence (DNA): TGTGCCAGTACCACGACAGGTGGGAATGAAAAACTGTTTTTT. The rearrangement uses TRBV19 and TRBJ1-4; possible D gene TRBD1, 6 bases. The CDR3 contains 14 residues. The V gene's germline CDR1 is LNHDA and CDR2 SQIVND (reference sequence). V was trimmed by 7 bases and J by 5 bases, leaving 14 bases between them. Full variable domain (rest looked up from reference TRBV19 and TRBJ1-4): DGGITQSPKYLFRKEGQNVTLSCEQNLNHDAMYWYRQDPGQGLRLIYYSQIVNDFQKGDIAEGYSVSREKKESFPLTVTSAQKNPTAFYLCASTTTGGNEKLFFGSGTQLSVL.

In this sample, this clone turned up once. The sample contains more than one DNA sequence encoding this CDR3. The V gene is TRBV11-2, the J gene TRBJ2-7; D unresolved. The V gene's germline CDR1 is SGHAT and CDR2 FQNNGV. The V and J ends lost 1 base and 0 bases respectively, with 4 bases between them. CDR3 length: 13 amino acids. The CDR3 is CASSLAGSYEQYF. CDR3 nucleotide sequence: TGTGCCAGCAGCTTAGCGGGCTCCTACGAGCAGTACTTC.

In this sample, this clone turned up a few times. The rearrangement links TRBV28 to TRBJ2-5; TRBD1 aligns across 9 bases. Germline trimming cut 2 bases from V and 3 bases from J; bases unmatched to any gene: 4. Germline values: CDR1 MDHEN, CDR2 SYDVKM. The CDR3 is 15 residues long. This CDR3 is CASSLVGTGKETQYF. CDR3 coding DNA: TGTGCCAGCAGTTTAGTGGGGACAGGGAAAGAGACCCAGTACTTC.

The rearrangement joins TRBV3-1 (or the pseudogene TRBV3-2) to TRBJ1-2; TRBD1 might be the D (5 bases). The germline V gene encodes CDR1 LGHDT and CDR2 YNNKEL (reference sequence). The V and J ends lost 4 bases and 6 bases respectively, with 12 bases between them. The CDR3 runs 13 residues. In DNA form, the CDR3 reads TGTGCCAGCAGCCGCGGGGGGACTGATGGCTACACCTTC. Its translation: CASSRGGTDGYTF.

In this sample, this clone turned up a few times. This rearrangement joins TRBV6-5 to TRBJ1-5; 9 nucleotides match TRBD1. Germline loops: CDR1 MNHEY, CDR2 SVGAGI. Losses at the gene ends were 8 bases for V and 6 bases for J; bases not matched to a gene: 8. This CDR3 region has 14 residues. CDR3 nucleotides: TGTGCCAGCGACCCGGGACAGGGTGCTCAGCCCCAGCATTTT. Translating it yields CASDPGQGAQPQHF.

The J gene is TRBJ1-4, the V gene TRBV27, with D perhaps matching TRBD1 (6 bases). The V end lost 0 bases, the J end lost 3 bases, and 8 bases lay between the germline ends. The germline CDR1 and CDR2 sequences are MNHEY and SMNVEV (reference sequence). The CDR3 is made up of 15 amino acids. The CDR3 sequence: CASSLSGGANEKLFF. The CDR3 nucleotides read TGTGCCAGCAGTTTATCAGGGGGTGCTAATGAAAAACTGTTTTTT.

J is TRBJ2-1 and V is TRBV19; D is perhaps TRBD1 (6 bases). Germline loops: CDR1 LNHDA, CDR2 SQIVND (reference sequence). The V end was cut by 3 bases, the J end by 0 bases, with 21 bases between. This CDR3 has 19 amino acids. This CDR3 is CASSMSPPGTPSSYNEQFF. The CDR3 nucleotides read TGTGCCAGTAGTATGTCACCCCCCGGGACACCGAGCTCCTACAATGAGCAGTTCTTC.

The chain couples TRBV30 to TRBJ2-1; 10 nucleotides line up with TRBD2. Germline CDR1 GTSNPN, CDR2 SVGIG (reference sequence). CDR3 size: 14 residues. V shed 1 base and J 6 bases; nucleotides not matched to a gene: 3. CDR3 bases: TGTGCCTGGAGTGGTCTAGCGGGAGTCAATGAGCAGTTCTTC. It is translated as CAWSGLAGVNEQFF.

This clone has only one observation. Distinct nucleotide sequences in the sample also encode this CDR3. V gene TRBV19 combines with J gene TRBJ1-5; TRBD1 matches 8 bases. Germline assignment: CDR1 LNHDA and CDR2 SQIVND (reference sequence). The CDR3 sequence is 14 residues long. V trimming: 6 bases; J trimming: 2 bases; junction bases outside the gene matches: 3. The CDR3 protein is CASSETGGNQPQHF. The CDR3 nucleotides are TGTGCCAGTAGCGAGACAGGGGGCAATCAGCCCCAGCATTTT.

The table lists this clone with many counts. The V and J genes are TRBV15 and TRBJ2-1; D may be TRBD2 (6 bases). Germline loops: CDR1 LNHNV, CDR2 YYDKDF (reference sequence). The V end was cut by 4 bases, the J end by 0 bases, with 10 bases between. This CDR3 comprises 15 residues. The chain's CDR3 is CATSISGSSYNEQFF. CDR3 in DNA: TGTGCCACCAGCATTAGCGGAAGCTCCTACAATGAGCAGTTCTTC.

The rearrangement uses TRBV6-5 and TRBJ2-5; TRBD2 might be the D (6 bases). V lost 9 bases and J 5 bases, leaving 7 bases between the germline ends. The CDR3 sequence is 10 residues long. Germline V gene lookup returns CDR1 MNHEY and CDR2 SVGAGI. The CDR3 nucleotides are TGTGCCAGTGGGGGGGAGACCCAGTACTTC. Amino acid sequence: CASGGETQYF.

This clone was seen only once. This chain joins TRBV5-6 and TRBJ2-3; TRBD2 might be the D (6 bases). The CDR3 runs to 15 residues. Germline-derived CDR1 and CDR2 are SGHDT and YYEEEE. V gave up 1 base and J gave up 2 bases, with 11 bases separating them. The CDR3, as DNA: TGTGCCAGCAGCTTGACGGGGGTTAACACAGATACGCAGTATTTT. It codes for CASSLTGVNTDTQYF.

The rearrangement uses TRBV2 and TRBJ1-3, with unresolved D. The CDR3 is made up of 14 amino acids. Germline values: CDR1 SNHLY, CDR2 FYNNEI. Trimming took off 4 bases at V and 2 bases at J, with 9 bases between the two ends. The CDR3 spells CASSGGRPGNTIYF. The CDR3 DNA reads TGTGCCAGCAGTGGTGGGAGGCCTGGAAACACCATATATTTT.

V is TRBV5-1 and J is TRBJ2-5; 9 nucleotides match TRBD1. Unmatched junction bases numbered 3, after V lost 1 base and J lost 2 bases. CDR1 is SGHRS and CDR2 is YFSETQ in the germline V gene. The CDR3 runs 15 residues. The CDR3 here is CASSLSGQGQETQYF. The CDR3 DNA is TGCGCCAGCAGCTTGTCGGGACAGGGTCAAGAGACCCAGTACTTC.

V and J are TRBV7-8 and TRBJ2-5; 7 bases are a match to TRBD2. The V segment lost 2 bases and the J segment 4 bases; nucleotides outside the gene matches: 1. This CDR3 has 13 amino acids. In germline, CDR1 is SGHVS, CDR2 FQNEAQ. This chain's CDR3 is CASSLSGGETQYF. The CDR3 DNA reads as TGTGCCAGCAGCTTATCGGGAGGAGAGACCCAGTACTTC.

V and J are TRBV6-6 and TRBJ1-1; D is undetermined. The CDR3 loop spans 14 amino acids. Per the germline V gene, CDR1 is MNHNY and CDR2 is SVGAGI (reference sequence). Trimming shortened V by 4 bases and J by 6 bases, and 15 bases separated the two germline ends. This CDR3 reads CASSLGRELPEAFF. Here the CDR3 DNA reads TGTGCCAGCAGTTTAGGACGGGAACTCCCTGAAGCTTTCTTT.

This chain connects TRBV6-5 to TRBJ1-2; tentative D call: TRBD1 (5 bases). Germline V CDR1 and CDR2: MNHEY, SVGAGI. Trimming removed 10 bases from V and 2 bases from J, with 14 bases in between. The CDR3 has 13 residues. The DNA of the CDR3 is TGTGCCACCTCCCGACAGACCAACTATGGCTACACCTTC. Translating gives CATSRQTNYGYTF.